The clone carrying this TCR beta chain has a single count. The protocol was immunoSEQ multiplex PCR, while the TCRdb copy is restricted to in-frame clones and leaves out a portion. This table holds 65,000 to 85,000 clones, approximately 90% found once. V was pared by 1 base and J by 4 bases, with 6 bases of the junction left unmatched. CDR1 MNHEY and CDR2 SMNVEV come from the germline V gene (reference sequence). The CDR3 length is 16 residues. The data are from a study of blood T cell repertoires in COVID-19. This clonotype was sampled from a man between 45 and 60 years old with acute or convalescent COVID-19. V is TRBV27 and J is TRBJ2-1, with 8 bases lining up with TRBD2. Sequenced sample: peripheral blood. This CDR3 is CASSLFLGLEYNEQFF. CDR3 sequence (DNA): TGTGCCAGCAGTTTATTCCTGGGACTAGAGTACAATGAGCAGTTCTTC.